Listed here are 12 T cell receptor beta chains from one sample, sequenced in a study of OX40 agonist ivuxolimab in advanced cancers. TCRdb keeps only in-frame clones here, not all; method: immunoSEQ multiplex PCR. The sample has 60,000 to 70,000 clones; approximately 90% are singletons. Specimen: CD4+ or CD8+ T cells sorted from blood, collected in a trial of the OX40 agonist ivuxolimab. Receptors originate from an adult with an advanced solid tumor such as melanoma, head and neck, liver or kidney cancer.

The V call is TRBV13, the J call TRBJ2-5; 7 bases align to TRBD2. The better agreement between TRBJ2-7 and the DNA end casts doubt on the J call. Per germline, CDR1 PRHDT and CDR2 FYEKMQ (reference sequence). This CDR3 is 15 amino acids long. DNA of the CDR3: TGTGCCAGCAGCTTCCGCGGGGGAACCTCCTACGAGCAGTACTTC. As protein: CASSFRGGTSYEQYF.

The V call is TRBV10-2, the J call TRBJ2-6, with D possibly called TRBD1 or TRBD2 (6 bases each). V was pared by 8 bases and J by 0 bases, with 17 bases between. This CDR3 region has 17 residues. CDR1 and CDR2 (germline): WSHSY, SAAADI. Here the CDR3 reads CASFGGGSDSGANVLTF. As DNA, the CDR3 is TGCGCCAGCTTCGGAGGGGGGTCGGACTCTGGGGCCAACGTCCTGACTTTC.

V and J are TRBV28 and TRBJ2-5; 8 bases agree with TRBD1. The CDR3 contains 15 residues. Germline values: CDR1 MDHEN, CDR2 SYDVKM. V trimming: 5 bases; J trimming: 4 bases; junction bases outside the gene matches: 9. The CDR3: CASSKDRVFGETQYF. In nucleotides, the CDR3 is TGTGCCAGCAGTAAGGACAGGGTCTTTGGAGAGACCCAGTACTTC.

This sequence joins TRBV27 and TRBJ2-1, with D maybe TRBD2 (6 bases). The germline V gene has CDR1 MNHEY and CDR2 SMNVEV (reference sequence). The germline V and J ends were trimmed by 2 bases and 7 bases, with 9 bases remaining between them. The CDR3 totals 13 residues. The CDR3 coding sequence is TGTGCCAGCAGTTTAGCGGGAACGAATGAGCAGTTCTTC. Translation: CASSLAGTNEQFF.

The genes are TRBV28 and TRBJ1-2; D perhaps matches TRBD1 (6 bases). Trimming took 6 bases from V and 8 from J, leaving 28 bases between them. The germline CDR1 and CDR2 sequences are MDHEN and SYDVKM. This CDR3 contains 17 residues. The CDR3 protein is CASSFHREGEVKDGYTF. The DNA for the CDR3 is TGTGCCAGCAGCTTCCACAGGGAAGGCGAAGTGAAAGACGGCTACACCTTC.

This clone was observed once. The chain combines TRBV6-1 with TRBJ2-5, with D uncertain. The CDR3 sequence is 13 residues long. Germline assignment: CDR1 MNHNS and CDR2 SASEGT. V lost 4 bases, J lost 0 bases, and 6 bases lay in between. CDR3 protein: CASSGANQETQYF. As DNA, the CDR3 is TGTGCCAGCAGTGGGGCCAACCAAGAGACCCAGTACTTC.

The V gene is TRBV15, the J gene TRBJ2-5; 9 nucleotides match TRBD1. Judging by the DNA end, TRBJ2-7 fits better; the J call may be wrong. Germline CDR1 LNHNV, CDR2 YYDKDF (reference sequence). This CDR3 has 16 amino acids. The CDR3 nucleotides are TGTGCCACCAGCAGAGCGAGGGACAGGGTAAAATACGAGCAGTACTTC. It specifies CATSRARDRVKYEQYF.

The rearrangement uses TRBV27 and TRBJ2-1, with D hard to call. CDR3 length: 12 residues. Germline CDR1 is MNHEY and CDR2 is SMNVEV (reference sequence). The CDR3 here is CVTAASYNEQFF. In DNA, the CDR3 is TGTGTCACGGCGGCCTCCTACAATGAGCAGTTCTTC.

The rearrangement joins TRBV4-1 to TRBJ2-7; D is ambiguous. Germline lookup yields CDR1 MGHRA and CDR2 YSYEKL. V was trimmed by 1 base and J by 0 bases, leaving 16 bases between them. This CDR3 has 17 residues. CDR3 nucleotides: TGCGCCAGCAGCCAAGTCCTTAATTCCGAGAGCTCCTACGAGCAGTACTTC. Its protein is CASSQVLNSESSYEQYF.

The chain has TRBV28 and TRBJ2-3; unclear D gene. V gave up 3 bases and J gave up 0 bases, with 16 bases separating them. Per the germline V gene, CDR1 is MDHEN and CDR2 is SYDVKM. The CDR3 extends over 17 amino acids. DNA of the CDR3: TGTGCCAGCAGTTTTGGAGTCAATTTATTTAGCACAGATACGCAGTATTTT. Protein product: CASSFGVNLFSTDTQYF. Complete variable domain (other parts from reference TRBV28 and TRBJ2-3): DVKVTQSSRYLVKRTGEKVFLECVQDMDHENMFWYRQDPGLGLRLIYFSYDVKMKEKGDIPEGYSVSREKKERFSLILESASTNQTSMYLCASSFGVNLFSTDTQYFGPGTRLTVL.

The gene calls are TRBV7-9 and TRBJ2-1, with a weak D call TRBD1 (6 bases). This CDR3 contains 18 residues. Germline-derived CDR1 and CDR2 are SEHNR and FQNEAQ (reference sequence). V lost 4 bases to trimming and J lost 0 bases, with 19 bases between them. The CDR3 DNA is TGTGCCAGCAGCTCAAGGACAGCCACCGATTCCTCCTACAATGAGCAGTTCTTC. Translated: CASSSRTATDSSYNEQFF.

The chain recombines TRBV4-1 with TRBJ1-5; 11 nucleotides line up with TRBD1. The CDR3 sequence is 15 residues long. The V gene end was trimmed by 2 bases and the J gene end by 6 bases; junction bases not matched to a gene: 3. CDR1 is MGHRA and CDR2 is YSYEKL in the germline V gene. The CDR3 loop is CASSQFGQGAQPQHF. In DNA form, the CDR3 reads TGCGCCAGCAGCCAATTTGGACAGGGGGCTCAGCCCCAGCATTTT.